A selection of T cell receptor beta chains follows, all from one sample in a study of TIL therapy for anti-PD-1-resistant metastatic lung cancer. The data were produced by immunoSEQ multiplex PCR, yet TCRdb's version contains in-frame clones alone and is incomplete. The sample shows about 53,000 clones, 73% of them seen only once. Material: blood, obtained at baseline. The origin of the receptors is a person aged 25-85 years with non-small cell lung cancer. The CDR3 runs from the conserved cysteine through the conserved F or W. D genes are given only for firm matches. Where a row states a size, it is once, few, many or the class of an expanded clone; other rows omit it.

TRBV6-5,-,-,TRBJ1-1,TGTGCCAGCAGGTACATGCGGCCAGGGTTGACTGAAGCTTTCTTT,CASRYMRPGLTEAFF
TRBV6-5,-,-,TRBJ1-5,TGTGCCAGCAGTTCGCCCGCGGGTTATAGCAATCAGCCCCAGCATTTT,CASSSPAGYSNQPQHF
TRBV6-5,-,-,TRBJ1-2,TGTGCCAGCAGCTACGGACAGACAACGATCTATGGCTACACCTTC,CASSYGQTTIYGYTF
TRBV6-5,-,-,TRBJ1-1,TGTGCCAGCACCCGGCCGGGTTCCGAAGCTTTCTTT,CASTRPGSEAFF
TRBV7-3,-,TRBD2,TRBJ2-1,TGTGCCAGCAGCCCTCGGGTCCGCGGGAGTGATAATGAGCAGTTCTTC,CASSPRVRGSDNEQFF
TRBV5-3,-,-,TRBJ1-5,TGTGCCAGAATAACCCGGCGCGGGGGGCCCCAGCATTTT,CARITRRGGPQHF
TRBV6-1,-,-,TRBJ2-7,TGTGCCAGCAGTGGGCCTATCTACGAGCAGTACTTC,CASSGPIYEQYF
TRBV6-5,once,-,TRBJ1-6,TGTGCCAGCAGTTACTCACGGTTTTCCTATAATTCACCCCTCCACTTT,CASSYSRFSYNSPLHF
TRBV7-2,-,-,TRBJ2-7,TGTGCCAGCAGCTTAGCGCTTGGGGGGCCCTCCTACGAGCAGTACTTC,CASSLALGGPSYEQYF
TRBV5-1,-,TRBD1,TRBJ2-5,TGCGCCAGCAGCTTGGAACCCGGGACAGTTGGAGAGACCCAGTACTTC,CASSLEPGTVGETQYF
TRBV5-1,-,-,TRBJ1-6,TGCGCCAGCAGCTTGATTGTGGACAGAAATAATTCACCCCTCCACTTT,CASSLIVDRNNSPLHF
TRBV11-3,-,-,TRBJ2-1,TGTGCCAGCAGCTTAGAATGGGAGAGCTCCTACAATGAGCAGTTCTTC,CASSLEWESSYNEQFF
TRBV6-5,once,-,TRBJ1-4,TGTGCCAGCAGTCTTTCGGGGCGGAATGAAAAACTGTTTTTT,CASSLSGRNEKLFF
TRBV28,few,TRBD1,TRBJ1-2,TGTGCCAGCAGTTCCGCAGGGGGAAGAAACTATGGCTACACCTTC,CASSSAGGRNYGYTF
TRBV6-1,-,TRBD2,TRBJ2-3,TGTGCCAGCAGTGAAATGAGCGGGAGGGCCGCAGATACGCAGTATTTT,CASSEMSGRAADTQYF
TRBV6-5,-,-,TRBJ2-7,TGTGCCAGCAGTCCCAGTGAATTCATAGATAAGTACTTC,CASSPSEFIDKYF
TRBV27,-,-,TRBJ1-1,TGTGCCAGCCGGGACACCCTGAACACTGAAGCTTTCTTT,CASRDTLNTEAFF
TRBV7-2,-,-,TRBJ2-7,TGTGCCAGCAGCTTAGCGCCGGCTAGCGTTTACTACGAGCAGTACTTC,CASSLAPASVYYEQYF
TRBV9,-,-,TRBJ2-7,TGTGCCAGCAGCGTAGAGGGTGCCGGGGGGCTCTACGAGCAGTACTTC,CASSVEGAGGLYEQYF